This entry is about one TCR beta chain. The antigen is not known. The sample is drawn from a study of early T cells in non-severe SARS-CoV-2 infection. Findings and caveats of the study: The VDJdb matching leaned toward anti-spike CD8 responses and overlooked private and CD4 specificities.

From germline, CDR1 is MNHEY and CDR2 SMNVEV (reference sequence). V gave up 6 bases and J gave up 4 bases; unmatched junction bases: 9. The CDR3 length is 14 residues. TCRdb redid the calling of the 5' RACE reads with MiXCR, one entry per CDR3 protein. This sample yields fewer than 75,000 distinct CDR3 sequences, of which 20% are seen a single time; about 15% belongs to the top ten. The genes are TRBV27 and TRBJ2-7; 7 nucleotides line up with TRBD1. The clonotype comes from an adult who was a healthcare worker with PCR-confirmed SARS-CoV-2 infection or an uninfected control (not recorded which). Sequencing was performed on whole blood, taken at baseline. CDR3 residues: CASSSQGKSYEQYF. CDR3 nucleotide sequence: TGTGCCAGCAGCTCACAGGGGAAATCGTACGAGCAGTACTTC.